What follows are 30 T cell receptor beta chains derived from one specimen sequenced in a study of blood T cell repertoires in COVID-19. The method was immunoSEQ multiplex PCR; TCRdb's version includes in-frame clones alone and lacks a portion of them. In the table there are more than 55,000 clones, around 83% of which are singletons. Sequencing used peripheral blood. Receptors originate from a woman older than 75 with acute or convalescent COVID-19.

V and J are TRBV3-1 (or the pseudogene TRBV3-2) and TRBJ1-2; a possible D gene is TRBD1 (6 bases). The V gene's germline CDR1 is LGHDT and CDR2 YNNKEL (reference sequence). V was shortened by 1 base and J by 4 bases, with 16 bases between the two germline ends. The CDR3 sequence is 16 residues long. In DNA, the CDR3 is TGTGCCAGCAGCCAAGCCGGACAGTTAGATTCCTATGGCTACACCTTC. Encoded protein: CASSQAGQLDSYGYTF.

The V call is TRBV27, the J call TRBJ1-1, with D uncertain. This CDR3 is built from 14 residues. Germline-derived CDR1 and CDR2 are MNHEY and SMNVEV (reference sequence). V was pared by 5 bases and J by 7 bases, with 17 bases between. The CDR3 nucleotides read TGTGCCAGCAGTCCACAACTAACGGCGCTTGAAGCTTTCTTT. This codes for CASSPQLTALEAFF.

The V gene is TRBV30, the J gene TRBJ1-6; D might be TRBD1 (6 bases). CDR3 length: 13 amino acids. Germline V lookup: CDR1 GTSNPN, CDR2 SVGIG (reference sequence). Trimming cost V 3 bases and J 9 bases, with 12 bases left between them. CDR3 nucleotide sequence: TGTGCCTGGAGACAGGGTGTTACTTCACCCCTCCACTTT. Its protein is CAWRQGVTSPLHF.

V usage is TRBV4-2 and J usage is TRBJ2-4, with D maybe TRBD1 (6 bases). CDR1 LGHNA and CDR2 YNFKEQ come from the germline V gene. The CDR3 has 15 residues. Trimming stripped 0 bases from V and 8 bases from J, with 14 bases between. Here the CDR3 DNA reads TGTGCCAGCAGCCAAGAAAGCCAGGGGAGAGACATTCAGTACTTC. Amino acid sequence: CASSQESQGRDIQYF.

The rearrangement joins TRBV11-2 to TRBJ2-3, with 12 bases identical to TRBD2. With V trimmed by 8 bases and J by 4 bases, 7 bases remained unmatched. Germline V CDR1 and CDR2: SGHAT, FQNNGV. The CDR3 covers 15 residues. CDR3 protein: CASSGLAGPADTQYF. DNA of the CDR3: TGTGCCAGCTCAGGACTAGCGGGGCCCGCAGATACGCAGTATTTT.

The genes are TRBV6-5 and TRBJ1-2; 7 bases are a match to TRBD1. The CDR3 totals 14 residues. Germline V gene sequence: CDR1 MNHEY, CDR2 SVGAGI. V lost 2 bases to trimming and J lost 6 bases; unmatched junction nucleotides: 6. The DNA of the CDR3 is TGTGCCAGCAGTTACGGGCGCAGGGGGGATGGCTACACCTTC. This encodes CASSYGRRGDGYTF.

This chain uses TRBV4-1 with TRBJ1-6; unclear D gene. Germline V gene data show CDR1 as MGHRA and CDR2 as YSYEKL. Trimming removed 1 base at V and 6 bases at J, with 10 bases between. The CDR3 is made up of 15 amino acids. CDR3 coding DNA: TGCGCCAGCAGCCAAGGGGCGCACATTAATTCACCCCTCCACTTT. It codes for CASSQGAHINSPLHF.

The chain carries TRBV27 and TRBJ1-2; TRBD1 aligns across 7 bases. CDR1 MNHEY and CDR2 SMNVEV come from the germline V gene (reference sequence). The length of the CDR3 is 13 residues. The ends lost 2 bases at V and 8 bases at J; junction bases unmatched: 5. In nucleotides, the CDR3 is TGTGCCAGCAGTTTACGACAGGGAATCGGCTACACCTTC. Protein: CASSLRQGIGYTF.

J is TRBJ1-2 and V is TRBV6-5; possibly TRBD1 for D (6 bases). Looked up from germline, CDR1 is MNHEY and CDR2 is SVGAGI. Trimming left V 2 bases short and J 4 bases short, with 17 bases between. This CDR3 region has 16 residues. CDR3 DNA: TGTGCCAGCAGTTACGCGACAGGAGGAGGCCTCTATGGCTACACCTTC. Translating it yields CASSYATGGGLYGYTF.

The CDR3 loop is CASSYSRQGMGSPLHF. For the CDR3, the DNA is TGTGCCAGCAGTTACTCACGGCAGGGTATGGGGTCACCCCTCCACTTT. This chain uses TRBV6-5 with TRBJ1-6; perhaps TRBD1 as D (5 bases). V lost 0 bases to trimming and J lost 10 bases, with 16 bases between them. Germline CDR1 reads MNHEY; CDR2 reads SVGAGI. The CDR3 extends over 16 amino acids.

This chain links TRBV5-1 with TRBJ2-1; 9 nucleotides agree with TRBD2. The germline CDR1 and CDR2 sequences are SGHRS and YFSETQ. The CDR3 has 16 amino acids. With 4 bases clipped from V and 4 bases from J, the junction kept 9 bases outside the gene matches. The CDR3: CASSPRLADIYNEQFF. CDR3 DNA sequence: TGCGCCAGCAGCCCCCGACTAGCGGATATTTACAATGAGCAGTTCTTC. Based on the CDR3 plus reference TRBV5-1 and TRBJ2-1, the full variable domain is KAGVTQTPRYLIKTRGQQVTLSCSPISGHRSVSWYQQTPGQGLQFLFEYFSETQRNKGNFPGRFSGRQFSNSRSEMNVSTLELGDSALYLCASSPRLADIYNEQFFGPGTRLTVL.

This chain links TRBV29-1 with TRBJ2-7; a weak D match, TRBD1 (5 bases). Trimming shortened V by 7 bases and J by 3 bases, and 10 bases separated the two germline ends. The germline gives CDR1 SQVTM, CDR2 ANQGSEA. This CDR3 has 11 amino acids. The CDR3 protein is CSAGAYYEQYF. The CDR3 DNA sequence: TGCAGCGCTGGGGCCTACTACGAGCAGTACTTC.

The rearrangement uses TRBV6-6 and TRBJ1-4; TRBD1 agrees at 7 bases. The V and J ends lost 2 bases and 3 bases, in that order; junction bases with no gene match: 3. This CDR3 is built from 15 residues. In germline, CDR1 is MNHNY, CDR2 SVGAGI (reference sequence). This CDR3 reads CASSYRQGSNEKLFF. Written as DNA, the CDR3 is TGTGCCAGCAGTTACAGACAGGGCTCTAATGAAAAACTGTTTTTT.

The V gene is TRBV13, the J gene TRBJ2-7; 7 bases align to TRBD1. The V gene end was trimmed by 2 bases and the J gene end by 0 bases; junction bases not matched to a gene: 4. Germline V gene sequence: CDR1 PRHDT, CDR2 FYEKMQ (reference sequence). The CDR3 extends over 15 amino acids. CDR3 loop: CASSLTGAYSYEQYF. The CDR3 DNA is TGTGCCAGCAGCTTAACAGGGGCCTACTCCTACGAGCAGTACTTC.

In this sample, this clone turned up once. This chain uses TRBV6-5 with TRBJ2-7, with D possibly being TRBD2 (6 bases). The CDR3 length is 15 residues. V was clipped by 8 bases and J by 0 bases, with 17 bases between them. From germline, CDR1 is MNHEY and CDR2 SVGAGI. The CDR3 bases are TGTGCCAGCCCCCCGAGGGACTTTAGCTCCTACGAGCAGTACTTC. This encodes CASPPRDFSSYEQYF.

The chain employs TRBV27 and TRBJ2-7, with 8 positions matching TRBD1. V trimming: 6 bases; J trimming: 5 bases; junction bases outside the gene matches: 9. Germline-derived CDR1 and CDR2 are MNHEY and SMNVEV (reference sequence). This CDR3 has 14 residues. For the CDR3, the DNA is TGTGCCAGCAGCCGTTCATGGACAGGGAACGAGCAGTACTTC. Translation: CASSRSWTGNEQYF.

As DNA, the CDR3 is TGTGCCAGCAGCCCCCGAATAGCTAACTATGGCTACACCTTC. Encoded protein: CASSPRIANYGYTF. V and J are TRBV7-8 and TRBJ1-2; D uncertain. The length of the CDR3 is 14 residues. Germline V gene data show CDR1 as SGHVS and CDR2 as FQNEAQ. V was shortened by 5 bases and J by 0 bases, with 10 bases between the two germline ends.

The chain employs TRBV6-5 and TRBJ1-4, with TRBD1 matching 12 bases. Germline loops: CDR1 MNHEY, CDR2 SVGAGI. Trimming at V came to 9 bases and at J to 7 bases, leaving 3 bases not matched to a gene. CDR3 length: 13 residues. CDR3: CASGDRGPEKLFF. The CDR3 bases are TGTGCCAGTGGGGACAGGGGGCCTGAAAAACTGTTTTTT.

The chain combines TRBV4-1 with TRBJ2-3; 7 bases map to TRBD1. The trim removed 3 bases at V and 4 bases at J, leaving 13 bases unmatched. The CDR3 has 17 residues. Germline V gene data show CDR1 as MGHRA and CDR2 as YSYEKL. CDR3 bases: TGCGCCAGCAGCCAGTCCGGTCCCGGGACAGCGGCAGATACGCAGTATTTT. Protein sequence: CASSQSGPGTAADTQYF.

The gene calls are TRBV2 and TRBJ2-3; D may be TRBD1 (6 bases). V was pared by 6 bases and J by 0 bases, with 13 bases between. The V gene's germline CDR1 is SNHLY and CDR2 FYNNEI. This CDR3 has 15 residues. The CDR3 loop is CASRYRDFSTDTQYF. CDR3 DNA: TGTGCCAGCAGATACAGGGATTTTAGCACAGATACGCAGTATTTT. Filled out from reference TRBV2 and TRBJ2-3, the complete variable domain reads EPEVTQTPSHQVTQMGQEVILRCVPISNHLYFYWYRQILGQKVEFLVSFYNNEISEKSEIFDDQFSVERPDGSNFTLKIRSTKLEDSAMYFCASRYRDFSTDTQYFGPGTRLTVL.

V gene TRBV5-1 combines with J gene TRBJ1-1, with 8 bases identical to TRBD1. With 0 bases clipped from V and 4 bases from J, the junction kept 5 bases outside the gene matches. The CDR3 runs 15 residues. Germline V gives CDR1 SGHRS, CDR2 YFSETQ. CDR3 bases: TGCGCCAGCAGCTTGGCCACAGGGGGTGCCACTGAAGCTTTCTTT. This sequence encodes CASSLATGGATEAFF.

This clone was found a few times. The chain is built from TRBV27 and TRBJ1-1; D is perhaps TRBD1 (6 bases). Trimming took off 4 bases at V and 1 base at J, with 16 bases between the two ends. The CDR3 runs to 16 residues. In germline, CDR1 is MNHEY, CDR2 SMNVEV (reference sequence). The CDR3 protein is CASSSLRGGSNTEAFF. As DNA, the CDR3 is TGTGCCAGCAGTTCCCTGAGGGGGGGATCGAACACTGAAGCTTTCTTT.

The chain recombines TRBV25-1 with TRBJ1-5; D may be TRBD1 (5 bases). The CDR3 is 14 residues long. The germline CDR1 and CDR2 sequences are MGHDK and SYGVNS. The ends were cut back, 4 bases at V and 4 bases at J, with 11 bases in the middle. This CDR3 reads CASSGPGNNQPQHF. The CDR3 DNA sequence: TGTGCCAGCAGTGGCCCAGGGAATAATCAGCCCCAGCATTTT.

The V gene is TRBV19, the J gene TRBJ1-5; D may be TRBD1 (6 bases). V was cut by 4 bases and J by 0 bases, with 10 bases left in between. CDR1 and CDR2 (germline): LNHDA, SQIVND (reference sequence). The CDR3 covers 15 residues. The CDR3 coding sequence is TGTGCCAGTAGTACTGGGACACATAGCAATCAGCCCCAGCATTTT. Translated, it gives CASSTGTHSNQPQHF.

This chain connects TRBV5-6 to TRBJ2-3, with a tentative D call TRBD2 (5 bases). The CDR3 extends over 14 amino acids. CDR1 and CDR2 (germline): SGHDT, YYEEEE. Trimming left V 5 bases short and J 8 bases short, with 18 bases between. CDR3 sequence: CASRSGLGLGTQYF. For the CDR3, the DNA is TGTGCCAGCAGATCCGGACTCGGCTTAGGTACGCAGTATTTT. The variable domain in full, completed from reference TRBV5-6 and TRBJ2-3, reads DAGVTQSPTHLIKTRGQQVTLRCSPKSGHDTVSWYQQALGQGPQFIFQYYEEEERQRGNFPDRFSGHQFPNYSSELNVNALLLGDSALYLCASRSGLGLGTQYFGPGTRLTVL.

The chain carries TRBV6-5 and TRBJ1-4; D is unclear. The V end was cut by 7 bases, the J end by 7 bases, with 16 bases between. The CDR3 spans 14 residues. CDR1 and CDR2 from the germline V gene are MNHEY and SVGAGI. In nucleotides, the CDR3 is TGTGCCAGCACCTCGCCCGCGGGATCTGAAAAACTGTTTTTT. Protein: CASTSPAGSEKLFF.

The J gene is TRBJ1-4, the V gene TRBV7-2; 8 bases are shared with TRBD1. V lost 5 bases to trimming and J lost 3 bases; unmatched junction nucleotides: 11. The CDR3 totals 17 residues. Germline CDR1 SGHTA, CDR2 FQGNSA. The CDR3 DNA sequence: TGTGCCAGCAGCCCTCGGACAGGGCCAAGGGCTAATGAAAAACTGTTTTTT. It specifies CASSPRTGPRANEKLFF.

As DNA, the CDR3 is TGTGCCAGCTCACCACCGAGCGGGGGGGATCAGACCCAGTACTTC. Translation gives CASSPPSGGDQTQYF. This chain joins TRBV18 and TRBJ2-5, with 10 bases identical to TRBD2. V lost 0 bases to trimming and J lost 6 bases; unmatched junction nucleotides: 4. Germline V gene data show CDR1 as KGHSH and CDR2 as LQKENI. The CDR3 runs to 15 residues.

The genes are TRBV6-5 and TRBJ1-3; 9 bases align to TRBD1. With V trimmed by 2 bases and J by 3 bases, 5 bases remained unmatched. Germline CDR1 is MNHEY and CDR2 is SVGAGI. This CDR3 comprises 16 residues. The CDR3 sequence is CASSYDRGIYGNTIYF. The CDR3 nucleotides read TGTGCCAGCAGTTACGACAGGGGGATTTATGGAAACACCATATATTTT.

The CDR3 nucleotides are TGTGCCAGCACCGGAAGGGCTCCCCGGCAGGGGTCGAACTATGGCTACACCTTC. This translates into CASTGRAPRQGSNYGYTF. The J gene is TRBJ1-2, the V gene TRBV2, with D possibly TRBD1 on 6 matching bases. Germline V gene lookup returns CDR1 SNHLY and CDR2 FYNNEI. The CDR3 is made up of 18 amino acids. V shed 7 bases and J shed 2 bases, with 26 bases lying between them.